This T cell receptor (beta chain) comes out of a study of blood T cells in healthy people across ages. Study-level findings and limits: Diversity was higher, and naive CD4+ cells more numerous, in long-lived donors than in aged donors.

Together with a sample-barcoded 5' primer, a J-beta primer mix was included in a second PCR lasting roughly 6 to 12 cycles. Via MiXCR, TCRdb re-called the 5' RACE reads, giving one row per CDR3 protein. The sample has approximately 690,000 distinct CDR3 sequences; 58% are singletons. Concerning this clonotype: The antigen is unknown.

Isolation per sample recovered at least 6 million PBMCs. The length of the CDR3 is 15 residues. Source material: blood. The chain links TRBV12-3 or TRBV12-4 to TRBJ2-7, with 8 bases lining up with TRBD1. The J call could be wrong; TRBJ2-5 is a better fit for the DNA end. The receptor was isolated from a man aged 60 to 75 in good health. CDR3 in amino acids: CASSQETGERETQYF. In DNA form, the CDR3 reads TGTGCCAGCAGCCAAGAGACAGGGGAACGCGAGACCCAGTACTTC.